This TCR beta chain was identified during a study of blood T cell repertoires in COVID-19. Study summary: T cells, B-cell-depleted T cells, or PBMCs provided the cDNA or gDNA that served as material.

Germline loops: CDR1 MNHEY, CDR2 SMNVEV (reference sequence). The CDR3 runs 15 residues. Deletions cut 5 bases from V and 7 bases from J, with 20 bases between. Measured with immunoSEQ multiplex PCR; TCRdb has only the in-frame clones, and not every one. Counted here are roughly 230,000 clones, around 84% occurring once; the ten biggest clones make up about 1%. The sequencing sample was made of peripheral blood. The V and J genes are TRBV27 and TRBJ1-1; maybe TRBD1 (5 bases). This sequence was found in a man in his forties with acute or convalescent COVID-19. In nucleotides, the CDR3 is TGTGCCAGCAGTCCCTACCCCCTTGGGGCATTTGAAGCTTTCTTT. Its protein product is CASSPYPLGAFEAFF.